The clone carrying this TCR beta chain was recorded at least ten times. The target antigen is unknown. These data come from a study of T-cell memory formation after mild COVID-19. cDNA libraries for TCR alpha and TCR beta, carrying sample barcodes and UMIs, came from 5'RACE with constant-segment primers. TCRdb reprocessed the 5' RACE reads via MiXCR and lists one record per CDR3 protein. This table holds 55,000 to 75,000 distinct CDR3 sequences, around a quarter found once. Germline CDR1 and CDR2: LGHNA and YSLEER. Losses at the gene ends were 0 bases for V and 0 bases for J; bases not matched to a gene: 1. The CDR3 spans 16 residues. Study-wide findings and caveats: Day 15 to 85 contracting clones showed balanced CD4/CD8; day 15 to 37 expanders favored CD4+. Memory cells collected pre-infection included some clones that later responded, suggesting cross-reactive memory joined.

The clonotype originates from a man between 18 and 35 years old who had mild COVID-19 (a few samples of this study predate the infection). Cell type and time point are not known. Sequenced: PBMCs or a T cell subset sorted from them (not recorded which). The chain joins TRBV4-3 to TRBJ2-1; TRBD2 aligns across 8 bases. The CDR3 reads CASSQDLAGSYNEQFF. The DNA of the CDR3 is TGCGCCAGCAGCCAAGATCTAGCGGGCTCCTACAATGAGCAGTTCTTC.